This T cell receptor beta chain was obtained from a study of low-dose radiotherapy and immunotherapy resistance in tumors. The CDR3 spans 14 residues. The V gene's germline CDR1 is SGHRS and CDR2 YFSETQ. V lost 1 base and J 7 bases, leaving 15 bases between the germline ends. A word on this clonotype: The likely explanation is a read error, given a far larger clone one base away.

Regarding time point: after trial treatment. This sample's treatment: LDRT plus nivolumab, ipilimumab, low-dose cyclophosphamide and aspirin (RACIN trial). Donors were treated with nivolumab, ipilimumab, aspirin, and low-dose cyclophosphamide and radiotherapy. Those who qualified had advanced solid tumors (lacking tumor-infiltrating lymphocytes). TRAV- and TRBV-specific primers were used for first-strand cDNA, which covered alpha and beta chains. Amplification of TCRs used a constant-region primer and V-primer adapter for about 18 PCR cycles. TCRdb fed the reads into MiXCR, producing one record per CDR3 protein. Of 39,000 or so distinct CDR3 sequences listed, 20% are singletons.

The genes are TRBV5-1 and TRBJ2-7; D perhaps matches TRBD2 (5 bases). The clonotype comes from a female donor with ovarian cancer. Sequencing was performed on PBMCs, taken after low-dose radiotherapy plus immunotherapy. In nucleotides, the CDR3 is TGCGCCAGCAGCTTGAGTAGCGAGGTCAATGAGCAGTACTTC. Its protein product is CASSLSSEVNEQYF.